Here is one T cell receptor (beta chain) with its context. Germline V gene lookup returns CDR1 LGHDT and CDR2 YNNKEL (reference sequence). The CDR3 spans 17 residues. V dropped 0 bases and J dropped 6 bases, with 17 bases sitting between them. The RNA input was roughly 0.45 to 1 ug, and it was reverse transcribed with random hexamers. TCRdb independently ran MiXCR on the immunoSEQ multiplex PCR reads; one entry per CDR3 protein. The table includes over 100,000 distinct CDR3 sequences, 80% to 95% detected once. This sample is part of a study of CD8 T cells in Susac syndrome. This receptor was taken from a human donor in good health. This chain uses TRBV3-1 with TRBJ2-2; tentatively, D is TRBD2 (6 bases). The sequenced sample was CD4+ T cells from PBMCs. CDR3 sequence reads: CASSQDSGRRGSGELFF. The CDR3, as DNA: TGTGCCAGCAGCCAAGATTCAGGGAGGCGAGGGTCCGGGGAGCTGTTTTTT.